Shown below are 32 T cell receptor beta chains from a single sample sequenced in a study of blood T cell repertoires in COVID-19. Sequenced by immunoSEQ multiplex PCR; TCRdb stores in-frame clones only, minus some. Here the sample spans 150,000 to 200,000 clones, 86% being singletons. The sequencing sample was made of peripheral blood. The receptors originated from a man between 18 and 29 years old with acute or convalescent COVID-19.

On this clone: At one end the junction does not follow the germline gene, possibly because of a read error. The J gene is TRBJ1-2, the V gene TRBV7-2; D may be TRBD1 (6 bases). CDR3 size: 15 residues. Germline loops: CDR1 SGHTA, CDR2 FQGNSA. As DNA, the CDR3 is TGTGCCAGCAGCTTAGCGGCAGGGGCTAAATATGGCTACACCTTC. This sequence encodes CASSLAAGAKYGYTF.

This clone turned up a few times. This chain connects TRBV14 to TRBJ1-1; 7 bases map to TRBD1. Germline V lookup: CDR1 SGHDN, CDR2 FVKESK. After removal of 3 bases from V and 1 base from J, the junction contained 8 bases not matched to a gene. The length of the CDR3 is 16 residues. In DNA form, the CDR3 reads TGTGCCAGCAGCCATCTTTCTCGGACAGGGAACACTGAAGCTTTCTTT. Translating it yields CASSHLSRTGNTEAFF.

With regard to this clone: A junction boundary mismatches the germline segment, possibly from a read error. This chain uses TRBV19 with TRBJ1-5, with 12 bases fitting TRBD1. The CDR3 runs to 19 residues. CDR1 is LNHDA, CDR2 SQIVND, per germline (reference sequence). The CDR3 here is CVSSIAMTRDRGLTQPQHF. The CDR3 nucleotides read TGTGTCAGTAGTATTGCGATGACCCGGGACAGGGGGCTAACTCAGCCCCAGCATTTT.

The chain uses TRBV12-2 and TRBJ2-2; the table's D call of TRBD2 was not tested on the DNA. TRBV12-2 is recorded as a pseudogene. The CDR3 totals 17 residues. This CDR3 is CASRFRGALGNTGELFF. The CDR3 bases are TGTGCAAGTCGCTTTCGGGGGGCCTTGGGGAACACCGGGGAGCTGTTTTTT.

The CDR3 reads CASSMTGVGSNQPQHF. CDR3 nucleotide sequence: TGTGCCAGCTCGATGACAGGGGTTGGTAGCAATCAGCCCCAGCATTTT. The chain recombines TRBV18 with TRBJ1-5, with 8 bases aligning to TRBD1. The V gene end was trimmed by 6 bases and the J gene end by 0 bases; junction bases not matched to a gene: 7. From germline, CDR1 is KGHSH and CDR2 LQKENI. CDR3 length: 16 residues.

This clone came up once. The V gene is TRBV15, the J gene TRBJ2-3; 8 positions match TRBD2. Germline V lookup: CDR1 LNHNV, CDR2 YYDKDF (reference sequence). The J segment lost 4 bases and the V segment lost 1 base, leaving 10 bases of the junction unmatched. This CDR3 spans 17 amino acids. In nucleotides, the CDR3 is TGTGCCACCAGCAGAGCCCCCGCCCGGGGGGGGGCAGATACGCAGTATTTT. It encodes CATSRAPARGGADTQYF.

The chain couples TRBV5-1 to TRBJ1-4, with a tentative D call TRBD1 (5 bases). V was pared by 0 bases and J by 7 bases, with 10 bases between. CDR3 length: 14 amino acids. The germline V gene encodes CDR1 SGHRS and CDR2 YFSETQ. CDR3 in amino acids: CASSLEGLGEKLFF. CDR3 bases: TGCGCCAGCAGCTTGGAGGGGCTTGGTGAAAAACTGTTTTTT.

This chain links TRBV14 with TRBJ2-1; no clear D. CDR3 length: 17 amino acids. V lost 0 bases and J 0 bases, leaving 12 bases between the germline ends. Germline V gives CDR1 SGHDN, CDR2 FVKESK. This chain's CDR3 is CASSQEPPSSSYNEQFF. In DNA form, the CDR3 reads TGTGCCAGCAGCCAAGAACCGCCATCGAGCTCCTACAATGAGCAGTTCTTC.

CDR3 in DNA: TGCAGTGCTAGAGTCCTTTATGGCTACACCTTC. It encodes CSARVLYGYTF. V gene TRBV20-1 combines with J gene TRBJ1-2; D is unresolved. The CDR3 consists of 11 residues. Looked up from germline, CDR1 is DFQATT and CDR2 is SNEGSKA (reference sequence). The ends were cut back, 1 base at V and 5 bases at J, with 5 bases in the middle.

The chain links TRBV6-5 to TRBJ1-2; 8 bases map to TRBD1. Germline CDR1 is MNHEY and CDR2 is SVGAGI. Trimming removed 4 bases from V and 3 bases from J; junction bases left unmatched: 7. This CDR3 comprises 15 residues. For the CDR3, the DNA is TGTGCCAGCAGTTCCGCGGGACAGGATTACTATGGCTACACCTTC. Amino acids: CASSSAGQDYYGYTF.

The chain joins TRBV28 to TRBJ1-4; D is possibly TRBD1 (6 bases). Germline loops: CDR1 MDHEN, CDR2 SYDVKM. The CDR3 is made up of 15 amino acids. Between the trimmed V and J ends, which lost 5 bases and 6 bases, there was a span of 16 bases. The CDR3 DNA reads TGTGCCAGCAGTACCCGGAGGGGGAGGGATGAAAAACTGTTTTTT. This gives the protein CASSTRRGRDEKLFF.

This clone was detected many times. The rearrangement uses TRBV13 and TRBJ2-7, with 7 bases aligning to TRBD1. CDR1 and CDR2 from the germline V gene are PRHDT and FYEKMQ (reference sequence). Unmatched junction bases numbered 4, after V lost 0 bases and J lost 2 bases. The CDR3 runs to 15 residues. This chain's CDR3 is CASSLGLDRAYEQYF. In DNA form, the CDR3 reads TGTGCCAGCAGCTTAGGCCTTGACAGGGCCTACGAGCAGTACTTC.

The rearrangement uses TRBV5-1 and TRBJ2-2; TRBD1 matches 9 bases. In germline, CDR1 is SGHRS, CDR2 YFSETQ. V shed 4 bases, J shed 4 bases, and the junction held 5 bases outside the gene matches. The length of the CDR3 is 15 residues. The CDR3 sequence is CASSRGQGGTGELFF. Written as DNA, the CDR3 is TGCGCCAGCAGCCGGGGACAGGGTGGCACCGGGGAGCTGTTTTTT.

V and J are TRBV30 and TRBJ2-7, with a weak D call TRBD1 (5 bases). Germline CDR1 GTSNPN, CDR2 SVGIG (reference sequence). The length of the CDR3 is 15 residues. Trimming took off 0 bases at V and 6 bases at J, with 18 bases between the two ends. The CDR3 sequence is CAWSVSGWSLSEQYF. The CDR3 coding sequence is TGTGCCTGGAGTGTATCAGGGTGGTCCTTGAGCGAGCAGTACTTC.

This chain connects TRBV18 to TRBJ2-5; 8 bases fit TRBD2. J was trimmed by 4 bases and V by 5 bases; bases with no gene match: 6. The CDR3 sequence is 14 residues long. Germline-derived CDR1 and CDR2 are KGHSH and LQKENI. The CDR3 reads CASSSNGGAETQYF. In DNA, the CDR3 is TGTGCCAGCTCATCCAACGGGGGGGCAGAGACCCAGTACTTC.

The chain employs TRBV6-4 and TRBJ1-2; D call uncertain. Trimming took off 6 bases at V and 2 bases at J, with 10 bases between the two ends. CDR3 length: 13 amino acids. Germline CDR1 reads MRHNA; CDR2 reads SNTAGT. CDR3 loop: CASRPDKNYGYTF. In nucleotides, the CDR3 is TGTGCCAGCAGACCCGACAAAAACTATGGCTACACCTTC.

CDR3 in amino acids: CAWVRGFSGNTIYF. The DNA for the CDR3 is TGTGCCTGGGTCCGAGGGTTCTCTGGAAACACCATATATTTT. The chain uses TRBV30 and TRBJ1-3; D is unclear. Per the germline V gene, CDR1 is GTSNPN and CDR2 is SVGIG (reference sequence). V was pared by 5 bases and J by 0 bases, with 11 bases between. The length of the CDR3 is 14 residues.

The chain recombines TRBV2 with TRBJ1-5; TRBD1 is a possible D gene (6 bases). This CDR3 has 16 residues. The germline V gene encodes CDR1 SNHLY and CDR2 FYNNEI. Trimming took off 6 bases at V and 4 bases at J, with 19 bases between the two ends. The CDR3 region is CASRKGGQGLNQPQHF. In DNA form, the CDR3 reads TGTGCCAGCAGGAAGGGGGGGCAAGGGTTGAATCAGCCCCAGCATTTT.

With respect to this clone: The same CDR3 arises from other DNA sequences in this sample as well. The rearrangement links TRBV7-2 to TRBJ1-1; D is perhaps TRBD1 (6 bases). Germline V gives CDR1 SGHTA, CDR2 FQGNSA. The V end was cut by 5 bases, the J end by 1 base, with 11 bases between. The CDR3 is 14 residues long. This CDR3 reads CASSPRGGNTEAFF. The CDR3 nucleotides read TGTGCCAGCAGCCCCAGGGGCGGGAACACTGAAGCTTTCTTT.

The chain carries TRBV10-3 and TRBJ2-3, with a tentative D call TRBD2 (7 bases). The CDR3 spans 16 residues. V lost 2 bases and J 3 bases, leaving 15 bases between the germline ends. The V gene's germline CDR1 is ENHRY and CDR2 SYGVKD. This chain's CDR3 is CAISEGGGGHTDTQYF. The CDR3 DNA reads TGTGCCATCAGTGAGGGTGGGGGGGGACATACAGATACGCAGTATTTT.

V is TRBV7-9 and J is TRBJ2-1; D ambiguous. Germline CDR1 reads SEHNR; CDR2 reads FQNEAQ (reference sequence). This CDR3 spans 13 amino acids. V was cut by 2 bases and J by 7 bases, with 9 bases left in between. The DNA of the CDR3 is TGTGCCAGCAGCTTAAGTTGGGCGAATGAGCAGTTCTTC. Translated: CASSLSWANEQFF.

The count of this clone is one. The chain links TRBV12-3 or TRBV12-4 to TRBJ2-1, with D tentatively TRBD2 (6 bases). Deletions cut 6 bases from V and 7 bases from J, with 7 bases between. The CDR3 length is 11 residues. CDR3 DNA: TGTGCCAGCAGGGGGACTAATGAGCAGTTCTTC. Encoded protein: CASRGTNEQFF.

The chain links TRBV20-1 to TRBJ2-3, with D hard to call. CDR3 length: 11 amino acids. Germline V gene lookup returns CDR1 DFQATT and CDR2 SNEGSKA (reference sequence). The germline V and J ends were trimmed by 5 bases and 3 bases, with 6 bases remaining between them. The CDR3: CSAPTTDTQYF. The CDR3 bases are TGCAGTGCTCCGACTACAGATACGCAGTATTTT.

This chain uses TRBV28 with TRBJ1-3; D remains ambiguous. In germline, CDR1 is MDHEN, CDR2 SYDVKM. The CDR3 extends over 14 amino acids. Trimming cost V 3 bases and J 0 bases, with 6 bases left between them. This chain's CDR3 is CASSLGSSGNTIYF. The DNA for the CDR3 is TGTGCCAGCAGTTTGGGCAGCTCTGGAAACACCATATATTTT.

The CDR3 sequence: CASSTGGYWAFF. The CDR3 DNA reads TGTGCCAGCAGCACAGGGGGTTACTGGGCTTTCTTT. This chain uses TRBV11-2 with TRBJ1-1; 8 nucleotides match TRBD1. Germline-derived CDR1 and CDR2 are SGHAT and FQNNGV. The V gene end was trimmed by 5 bases and the J gene end by 11 bases; junction bases not matched to a gene: 7. The CDR3 sequence is 12 residues long. Based on the CDR3 plus reference TRBV11-2 and TRBJ1-1, the full variable domain is EAGVAQSPRYKIIEKRQSVAFWCNPISGHATLYWYQQILGQGPKLLIQFQNNGVVDDSQLPKDRFSAERLKGVDSTLKIQPAKLEDSAVYLCASSTGGYWAFFGQGTRLTVV.

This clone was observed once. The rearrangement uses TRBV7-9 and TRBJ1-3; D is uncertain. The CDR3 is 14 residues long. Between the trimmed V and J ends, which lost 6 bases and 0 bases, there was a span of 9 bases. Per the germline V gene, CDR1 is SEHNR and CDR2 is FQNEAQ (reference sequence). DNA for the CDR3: TGTGCCAGCAGTCGCTTTAGCTCTGGAAACACCATATATTTT. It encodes CASSRFSSGNTIYF.

Here the CDR3 DNA reads TGTGCCAGCAGTTCCCAGGGCGGGCCCCAGCATTTT. Its protein is CASSSQGGPQHF. V usage is TRBV13 and J usage is TRBJ1-5, with a weak D call TRBD1 (5 bases). This CDR3 is built from 12 residues. With 6 bases removed from V and 9 bases from J, the gap between germline ends came to 12 bases. Germline V gene sequence: CDR1 PRHDT, CDR2 FYEKMQ (reference sequence).

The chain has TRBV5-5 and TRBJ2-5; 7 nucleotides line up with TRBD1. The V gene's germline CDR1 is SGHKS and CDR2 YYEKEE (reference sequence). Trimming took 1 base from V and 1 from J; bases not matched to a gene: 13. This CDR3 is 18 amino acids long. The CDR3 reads CASSLKGGNWRGQETQYF. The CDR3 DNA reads TGTGCCAGCAGCTTGAAAGGGGGCAACTGGAGAGGCCAAGAGACCCAGTACTTC.

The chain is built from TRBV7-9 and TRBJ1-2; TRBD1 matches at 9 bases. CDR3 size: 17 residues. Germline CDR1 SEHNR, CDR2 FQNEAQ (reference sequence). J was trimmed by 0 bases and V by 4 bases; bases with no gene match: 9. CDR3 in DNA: TGTGCCAGCAGCTCGACTAGTGACAGGGGGGCTAACTATGGCTACACCTTC. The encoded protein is CASSSTSDRGANYGYTF.

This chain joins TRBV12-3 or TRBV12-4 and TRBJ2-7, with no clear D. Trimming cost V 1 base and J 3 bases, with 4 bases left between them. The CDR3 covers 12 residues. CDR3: CASSLDSYEQYF. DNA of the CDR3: TGTGCCAGCAGTTTAGACAGCTACGAGCAGTACTTC.

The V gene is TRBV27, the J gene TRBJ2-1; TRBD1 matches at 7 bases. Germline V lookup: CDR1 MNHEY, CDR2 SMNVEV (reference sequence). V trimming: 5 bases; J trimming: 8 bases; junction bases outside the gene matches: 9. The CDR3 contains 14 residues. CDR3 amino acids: CASSVTGEGDEQFF. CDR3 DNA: TGTGCCAGCAGTGTCACAGGGGAAGGCGATGAGCAGTTCTTC.

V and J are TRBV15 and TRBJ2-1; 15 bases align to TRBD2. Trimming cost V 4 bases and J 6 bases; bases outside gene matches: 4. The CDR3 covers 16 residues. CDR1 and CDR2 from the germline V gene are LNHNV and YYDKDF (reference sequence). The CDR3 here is CATSTGLAGGGNEQFF. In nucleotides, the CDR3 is TGTGCCACCAGCACCGGACTAGCGGGGGGGGGCAATGAGCAGTTCTTC. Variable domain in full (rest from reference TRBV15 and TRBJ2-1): DAMVIQNPRYQVTQFGKPVTLSCSQTLNHNVMYWYQQKSSQAPKLLFHYYDKDFNNEADTPDNFQSRRPNTSFCFLDIRSPGLGDTAMYLCATSTGLAGGGNEQFFGPGTRLTVL.